Below, 8 T cell receptor beta chains from the same sample are listed, as sequenced in a study of blood T cell repertoires in COVID-19. Profiled with immunoSEQ multiplex PCR; TCRdb holds only in-frame clones, not every one. Here the sample spans under 250,000 clones, under 90% being singletons. Source material: peripheral blood. The source of these receptors is a man aged 60 to 75 who had recovered from COVID-19.

Here the CDR3 reads CASSPGLAETQYF. Here the CDR3 DNA reads TGTGCCAGCAGCCCGGGACTAGCGGAGACCCAGTACTTC. The chain links TRBV7-3 to TRBJ2-5; 10 bases line up with TRBD2. This CDR3 region has 13 residues. Per the germline V gene, CDR1 is SGHTA and CDR2 is FQGTGA. With V trimmed by 5 bases and J by 5 bases, 2 bases remained unmatched.

The genes are TRBV5-6 and TRBJ2-7; TRBD1 might be the D (8 bases). The CDR3 covers 14 residues. The germline CDR1 and CDR2 sequences are SGHDT and YYEEEE. Trimming left V 0 bases short and J 6 bases short, with 13 bases between. CDR3 protein: CASSLDRGGLEQYF. The CDR3 DNA sequence: TGTGCCAGCAGCTTGGACAGGGGGGGTCTCGAGCAGTACTTC.

The J gene is TRBJ1-3, the V gene TRBV29-1, with D unresolved. CDR3 size: 13 residues. CDR1 is SQVTM, CDR2 ANQGSEA, per germline. V lost 7 bases and J 4 bases, leaving 14 bases between the germline ends. The CDR3 loop is CSALSGSGNTIYF. As DNA, the CDR3 is TGCAGCGCCCTTTCCGGGTCCGGAAACACCATATATTTT.

In the case of this clone: This specimen includes other DNA sequences encoding the same CDR3. This chain joins TRBV5-1 and TRBJ2-5; the D gene is possibly TRBD1 (5 bases). The CDR3 has 14 amino acids. Germline CDR1 and CDR2: SGHRS and YFSETQ. Trimming shortened V by 0 bases and J by 4 bases, and 10 bases separated the two germline ends. For the CDR3, the DNA is TGCGCCAGCAGCTTGGAGGGGTCCCGAGAGACCCAGTACTTC. This sequence encodes CASSLEGSRETQYF.

The chain has TRBV14 and TRBJ1-2; no definite D call. V dropped 5 bases and J dropped 5 bases, with 12 bases sitting between them. Germline V gene sequence: CDR1 SGHDN, CDR2 FVKESK. The CDR3 covers 13 residues. The CDR3 loop reads CASSKEITYGYTF. The CDR3 DNA sequence: TGTGCCAGCAGCAAGGAGATCACGTATGGCTACACCTTC.

This chain links TRBV18 with TRBJ1-5, with 7 bases matching TRBD1. The CDR3 spans 15 residues. V lost 5 bases to trimming and J lost 1 base; unmatched junction nucleotides: 5. CDR1 is KGHSH and CDR2 is LQKENI in the germline V gene. CDR3 coding DNA: TGTGCCAGCTCAACCGGGACAGCCAGCAATCAGCCCCAGCATTTT. Its translation: CASSTGTASNQPQHF.

This chain joins TRBV3-1 (or the pseudogene TRBV3-2) and TRBJ2-3; D might be TRBD1 (5 bases). The germline V and J ends were trimmed by 1 base and 2 bases, with 13 bases remaining between them. The germline V gene has CDR1 LGHDT and CDR2 YNNKEL (reference sequence). This CDR3 spans 16 amino acids. CDR3 DNA: TGTGCCAGCAGCCAAGGACAGAAACCGAACACAGATACGCAGTATTTT. It codes for CASSQGQKPNTDTQYF.

The gene calls are TRBV3-1 (or the pseudogene TRBV3-2) and TRBJ1-2; 8 bases agree with TRBD1. Trimming cost V 5 bases and J 8 bases; bases outside gene matches: 7. CDR3 length: 13 amino acids. Germline loops: CDR1 LGHDT, CDR2 YNNKEL (reference sequence). The CDR3: CASSSGQGRGYTF. The CDR3 DNA reads as TGTGCCAGCAGCAGTGGACAGGGAAGAGGCTACACCTTC.